This TCR beta chain is from a study of cytomegalovirus exposure and HLA in healthy donors. The PCR contained 60 Vbeta and 13 Jbeta primers. The method was immunoSEQ multiplex PCR; TCRdb's version includes in-frame clones alone and lacks a portion of them. The table has around 110,000 clones, 65% to 75% seen once. Study-wide findings and caveats: TCR beta V segments were, for the most part, productive about 87% or about 30% of the time in an earlier analysis.

A remark on this clone: Antigen: not known.

Healthy donors of bone marrow made up the group. The CDR3 loop spans 14 amino acids. Germline-derived CDR1 and CDR2 are ENHRY and SYGVKD. The trim removed 3 bases at V and 6 bases at J, leaving 6 bases unmatched. The specimen sequenced was PBMCs. The chain joins TRBV10-3 to TRBJ2-7; TRBD2 matches at 9 bases. The TCR comes from a man aged 25 to 45 in good health and CMV-seropositive. CDR3 sequence (DNA): TGTGCCATCAGTGAAGGCGGGGGGGCTCGCGAGCAGTACTTC. This codes for CAISEGGGAREQYF.